The rows below give T cell receptor beta chains drawn from one sample of a study of OX40 agonist ivuxolimab in advanced cancers. TCRdb's copy holds only in-frame clones and misses some; the assay was immunoSEQ multiplex PCR. This table holds 65,000 to 95,000 clones, roughly 84% found once. Sequencing was performed on CD4+ or CD8+ T cells sorted from blood, taken in a trial of the OX40 agonist ivuxolimab. The source is an adult with an advanced solid tumor such as melanoma, head and neck, liver or kidney cancer. Both conserved end residues are part of each CDR3. D genes are given only for firm matches. Clone size is given for some rows only: seen once, a few or many times, or a class if the clone is expanded.

clone size	D gene	J gene	CDR3 length	V gene	CDR3 protein	CDR3 DNA
once	TRBD2	TRBJ2-2	15	TRBV7-6	CASSRLAENTGELFF	TGTGCCAGCAGCAGACTAGCGGAGAACACCGGGGAGCTGTTTTTT
once	.	TRBJ2-7	15	TRBV6-5	CASSYREPGSYEQYF	TGTGCCAGCAGTTACAGGGAGCCGGGGAGCTACGAGCAGTACTTC
.	.	TRBJ1-1	14	TRBV28	CASSLYRMNTEAFF	TGTGCCAGCAGTTTATACAGGATGAACACTGAAGCTTTCTTT
.	.	TRBJ1-4	14	TRBV18	CASSRGRINEKLFF	TGTGCCAGCTCACGTGGGCGGATTAATGAAAAACTGTTTTTT
.	.	TRBJ2-7	13	TRBV6-5	CASSYSGFGEQYF	TGTGCCAGCAGTTATTCGGGATTCGGGGAGCAGTACTTC
.	.	TRBJ2-7	14	TRBV19	CASSIATSSYEQYF	TGTGCCAGTAGTATTGCGACATCGTCCTACGAGCAGTACTTC
.	.	TRBJ2-7	16	TRBV27	CASSLYPGPTSNEQYF	TGTGCCAGCAGTTTATACCCGGGCCCTACTAGTAACGAGCAGTACTTC
.	TRBD2	TRBJ2-2	19	TRBV19	CASSRMIAGGRVRTGELFF	TGTGCCAGTAGTAGGATGATAGCGGGAGGGCGGGTTCGCACCGGGGAGCTGTTTTTT
few	.	TRBJ2-7	12	TRBV2	CASSGAVYEQYF	TGTGCCAGCAGTGGGGCAGTTTACGAGCAGTACTTC
once	TRBD2	TRBJ2-7	13	TRBV5-5	CASRGLAGGEQYF	TGTGCCAGCAGAGGCCTAGCGGGAGGTGAGCAGTACTTC
.	.	TRBJ1-2	14	TRBV7-5	CARSLSGQTYGYTF	TGTGCCAGAAGCCTTTCCGGACAGACCTATGGCTACACCTTC
.	.	TRBJ2-3	15	TRBV9	CASSALGGQADTQYF	TGTGCCAGCAGCGCGCTTGGGGGTCAAGCAGATACGCAGTATTTT
.	TRBD2	TRBJ2-1	19	TRBV14	CASSQAKPGLAGVGGEQFF	TGTGCCAGCAGCCAAGCTAAACCGGGACTAGCGGGAGTGGGTGGTGAGCAGTTCTTC
.	.	TRBJ1-1	14	TRBV7-2	CASSLPYRANEAFF	TGTGCCAGCAGCTTACCCTACAGGGCTAATGAAGCTTTCTTT
few	.	TRBJ1-1	13	TRBV11-3	CASRPLGKGEAFF	TGTGCCAGCAGGCCTTTGGGAAAGGGTGAAGCTTTCTTT
.	.	TRBJ2-5	14	TRBV14	CASSQDPAEETQYF	TGTGCCAGCAGCCAAGATCCGGCGGAGGAGACCCAGTACTTC
.	TRBD1	TRBJ1-5	16	TRBV6-6	CASSYLGTDSNQPQHF	TGTGCCAGCAGTTACCTGGGGACAGATAGCAATCAGCCCCAGCATTTT
.	TRBD1	TRBJ2-5	14	TRBV5-4	CASSAGTVGETQYF	TGTGCCAGCAGCGCAGGGACAGTTGGGGAGACCCAGTACTTC
.	.	TRBJ2-5	13	TRBV28	CASSVTEVETQYF	TGTGCCAGCAGTGTAACAGAAGTCGAGACCCAGTACTTC
.	.	TRBJ2-7	11	TRBV28	CASSLYYEQYF	TGTGCCAGCAGTTTATACTACGAGCAGTACTTC
.	.	TRBJ1-3	15	TRBV6-5	CASSYGQTSGNTIYF	TGTGCCAGCAGTTACGGACAGACCTCTGGAAACACCATATATTTT
.	.	TRBJ2-1	16	TRBV7-8	CASSWARLSSYNEQFF	TGTGCCAGCAGCTGGGCCCGACTCTCCTCCTACAATGAGCAGTTCTTC